This T cell receptor (beta chain) was sequenced in a study of cytomegalovirus exposure and HLA in healthy donors. Study background: The same platform was used for the roughly 120 validation repertoires as for the 666 first-cohort repertoires, as reported in a later analysis.

Regarding the study as a whole: A subsequent analysis found that TCR clusters from the first cohort also tended to co-occur in the 120 validation repertoires, with 94% of cluster scores above 0. Overall, approximately 150 TCR beta chains were annotated as cytomegalovirus-associated. Most TCR sequences were rare, but some public TCRs occurred in many donors.

Note on this clone: Its target is unknown.

Clones were read by immunoSEQ multiplex PCR, and TCRdb kept only the in-frame ones, dropping some. The sample holds roughly 300,000 clones, roughly 88% seen once. Germline CDR1 reads MDHEN; CDR2 reads SYDVKM. This CDR3 is 20 amino acids long. The ends lost 4 bases at V and 5 bases at J; junction bases unmatched: 23. The chain links TRBV28 to TRBJ2-7; 10 nucleotides match TRBD2. The receptor was derived from a woman aged 18-29 years in good health and CMV-seronegative. Material for sequencing was PBMCs. The CDR3 sequence is CASSSPSASGSYGVEDEQYF. The CDR3 nucleotides are TGTGCCAGCAGTTCCCCCTCCGCTAGCGGGAGCTACGGAGTAGAGGACGAGCAGTACTTC.